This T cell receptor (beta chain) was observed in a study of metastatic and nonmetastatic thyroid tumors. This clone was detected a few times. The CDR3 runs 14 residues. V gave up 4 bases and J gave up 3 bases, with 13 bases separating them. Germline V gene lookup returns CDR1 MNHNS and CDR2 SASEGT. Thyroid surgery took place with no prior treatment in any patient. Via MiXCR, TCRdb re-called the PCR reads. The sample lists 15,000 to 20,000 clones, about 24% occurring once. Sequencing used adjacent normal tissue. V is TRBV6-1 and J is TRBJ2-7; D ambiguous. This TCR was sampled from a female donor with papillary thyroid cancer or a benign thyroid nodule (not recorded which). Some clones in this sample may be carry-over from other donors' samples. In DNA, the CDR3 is TGTGCCAGCAGTGGCTCCCATTCCCGCTACGAGCAGTACTTC. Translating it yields CASSGSHSRYEQYF.